This TCR beta chain was recovered during a study of CD8 T cells in Susac syndrome. An amount of RNA that ranged from roughly 0.45 to 1 ug was reverse transcribed with random hexamers. Using its own MiXCR run on the immunoSEQ multiplex PCR reads, TCRdb lists one record per CDR3 protein. The table includes roughly 120,000 distinct CDR3 sequences, approximately 93% detected once. TEMRA cells underwent FACS enrichment and CD8+ and CD4+ T cells underwent negative isolation. Trimming took 5 bases from V and 2 from J, leaving 19 bases between them. Germline assignment: CDR1 SEHNR and CDR2 FQNEAQ (reference sequence). CDR3 length: 16 residues.

The TCR was taken from a human donor with multiple sclerosis. Sequences were obtained from CD8+ T cells from PBMCs. The chain employs TRBV7-9 and TRBJ2-7; D might be TRBD1 or TRBD2, each matching 5 bases. DNA for the CDR3: TGTGCCAGCAGCCCATGGGCCGGGACGGGGACCTACGAGCAGTACTTC. It codes for CASSPWAGTGTYEQYF.